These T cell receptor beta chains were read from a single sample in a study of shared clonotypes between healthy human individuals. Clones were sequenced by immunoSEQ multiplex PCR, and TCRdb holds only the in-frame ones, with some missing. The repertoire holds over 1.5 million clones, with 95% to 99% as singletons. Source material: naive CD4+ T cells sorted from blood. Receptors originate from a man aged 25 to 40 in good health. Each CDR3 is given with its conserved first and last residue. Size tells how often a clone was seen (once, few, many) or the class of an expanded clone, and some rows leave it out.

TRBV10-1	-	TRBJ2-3	CASSERQNTDTQYF
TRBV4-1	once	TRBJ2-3	CASSQRKAGEADTQYF
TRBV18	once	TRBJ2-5	CASSPQSAETQYF
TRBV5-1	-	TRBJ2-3	CASSFLHTDTQYF
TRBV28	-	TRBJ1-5	CASSLLVGPQHF
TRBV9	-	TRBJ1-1	CASSVSSTGTTEAFF
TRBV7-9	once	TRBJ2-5	CASSSRGGSETQYF
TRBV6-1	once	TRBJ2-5	CASSELQLQETQYF
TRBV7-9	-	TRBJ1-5	CASSSTPIEGNSNQPQHF
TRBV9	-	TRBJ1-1	CASSEDRGPGNTEAFF
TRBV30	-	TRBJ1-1	CAWSVVLRALNTEAFF
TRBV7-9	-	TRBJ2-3	CASSREGTYTDTQYF
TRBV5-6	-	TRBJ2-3	CASSFRSSGRAPPDTQYF
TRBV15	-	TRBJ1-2	CATSRRGAAGGYTF
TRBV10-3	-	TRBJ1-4	CAISESADRVDEKLFF
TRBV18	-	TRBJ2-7	CASSPPGLDHYEQYF
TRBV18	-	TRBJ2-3	CASSRGLAGDGDTQYF
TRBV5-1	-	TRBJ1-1	CASSERTGRLTEAFF
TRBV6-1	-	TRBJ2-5	CASSAPAGGPRETQYF
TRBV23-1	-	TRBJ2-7	CASSQSGPGTGYEQYF
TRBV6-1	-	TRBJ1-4	CASTRHVNEKLFF
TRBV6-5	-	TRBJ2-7	CASSYSSGTGGYEQYF
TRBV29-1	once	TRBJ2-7	CSVASGTAYEQYF
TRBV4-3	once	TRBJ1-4	CASSQEWAGREKLFF
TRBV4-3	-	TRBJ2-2	CASSPLAGPPAGELFF
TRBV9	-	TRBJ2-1	CASSVAQVGSYNEQFF
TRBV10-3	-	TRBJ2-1	CAISTGTSYEQFF
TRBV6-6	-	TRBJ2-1	CASSYTRLTGNNEQFF
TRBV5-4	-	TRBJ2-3	CASSLESPLRADTQYF
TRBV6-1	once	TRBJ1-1	CASSIKGGQAEAFF
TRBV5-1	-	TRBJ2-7	CASSLGTDSYEQYF
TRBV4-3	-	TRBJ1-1	CASSLDWGQGLGAFF
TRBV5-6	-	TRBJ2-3	CASSSRVATDTQYF
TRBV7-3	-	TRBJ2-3	CASSLTPSGTDTQYF
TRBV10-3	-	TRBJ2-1	CAAQGGQGYNEQFF
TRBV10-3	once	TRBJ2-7	CAIGGLAGEYEQYF
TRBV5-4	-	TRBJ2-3	CASSLTTYLDTDTQYF
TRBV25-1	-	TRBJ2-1	CASSPRRGRDNEQFF
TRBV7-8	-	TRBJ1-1	CASRHHGGAKNTEAFF
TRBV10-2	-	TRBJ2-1	CASNTGTLHEQFF
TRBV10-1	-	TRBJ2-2	CASSDQVIEAGELFF
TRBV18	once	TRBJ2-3	CASSPEQGRLTDTQYF
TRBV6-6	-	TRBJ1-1	CASRHRVSRSNTEAFF
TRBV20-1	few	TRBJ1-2	CSAIGYTF
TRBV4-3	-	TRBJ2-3	CASSQRTIGDTQYF
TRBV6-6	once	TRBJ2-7	CASSHSGTGPYEQYF
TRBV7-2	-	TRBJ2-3	CASSLTRLATTDTQYF
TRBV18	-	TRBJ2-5	CASSLLPRTGEETQYF
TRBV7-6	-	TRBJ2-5	CASSAVMKETQYF
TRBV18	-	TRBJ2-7	CASSPAFSYEQYF
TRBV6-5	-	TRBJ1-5	CASSLGMLSQPQHF
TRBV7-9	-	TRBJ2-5	CASSLSAIRETQYF
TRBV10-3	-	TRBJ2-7	CAIQPGGSYEQYF
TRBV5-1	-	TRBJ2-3	CASSLLGLGSGPTDTQYF
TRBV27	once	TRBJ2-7	CASRQDRYSYEQYF
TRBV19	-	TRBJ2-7	CASSIQKGSYEQYF
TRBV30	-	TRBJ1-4	CAWSAGRGGEKLFF
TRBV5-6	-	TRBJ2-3	CASSLGGSADTQYF
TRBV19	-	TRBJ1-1	CASSSRHLKELPPEAFF